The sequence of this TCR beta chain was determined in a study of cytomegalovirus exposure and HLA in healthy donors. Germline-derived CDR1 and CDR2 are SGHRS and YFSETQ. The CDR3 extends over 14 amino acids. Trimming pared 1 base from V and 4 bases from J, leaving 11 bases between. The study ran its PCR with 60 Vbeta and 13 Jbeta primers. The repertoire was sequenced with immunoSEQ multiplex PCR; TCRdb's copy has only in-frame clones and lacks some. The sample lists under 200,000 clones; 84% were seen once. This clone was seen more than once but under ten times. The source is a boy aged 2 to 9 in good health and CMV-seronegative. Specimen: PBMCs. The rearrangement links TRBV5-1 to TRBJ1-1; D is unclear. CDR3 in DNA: TGCGCCAGCAGCTTGACGGGTTCTACCACTGAAGCTTTCTTT. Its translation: CASSLTGSTTEAFF.